This TCR beta chain was identified during a study of T-cell memory formation after mild COVID-19. General study results and limits: The pre-infection memory compartment contained some responding clones, suggesting cross-reactive memory joined. CD4+ bias marked clones expanding day 15 to 37, unlike balanced contracting clones.

In TCRdb, the 5' RACE reads were re-called with MiXCR into one record per CDR3 protein. The sample contains about half a million distinct CDR3 sequences, over 15% of which appear only once. This clonotype has more than one count but fewer than ten. Antigen: not known. The germline gives CDR1 SGDLS, CDR2 YYNGEE. Trimming cost V 6 bases and J 0 bases, with 13 bases left between them. The CDR3 loop spans 15 amino acids. This clonotype was obtained from an adult woman who had mild COVID-19 (a few samples of this study predate the infection). Cell type and time point are not known. The chain links TRBV9 to TRBJ2-4, with a weak D call TRBD1 (6 bases). Sequencing input: PBMCs or a T cell subset sorted from them (not recorded which). The CDR3: CASNSGVLAKNIQYF. CDR3 nucleotides: TGTGCCAGCAATTCAGGGGTTCTAGCCAAAAACATTCAGTACTTC.